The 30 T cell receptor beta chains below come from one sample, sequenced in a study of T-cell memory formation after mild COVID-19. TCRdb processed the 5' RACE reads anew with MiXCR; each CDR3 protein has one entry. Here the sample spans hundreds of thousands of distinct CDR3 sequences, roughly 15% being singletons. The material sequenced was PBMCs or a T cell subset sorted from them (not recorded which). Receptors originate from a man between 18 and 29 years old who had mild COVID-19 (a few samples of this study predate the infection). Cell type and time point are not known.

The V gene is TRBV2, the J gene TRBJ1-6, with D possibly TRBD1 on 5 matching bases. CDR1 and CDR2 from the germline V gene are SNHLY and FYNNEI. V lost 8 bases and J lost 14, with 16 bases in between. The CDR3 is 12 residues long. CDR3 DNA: TGTGCCAGCTGCTACACCGGGGACGCCCTCCACTTT. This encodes CASCYTGDALHF.

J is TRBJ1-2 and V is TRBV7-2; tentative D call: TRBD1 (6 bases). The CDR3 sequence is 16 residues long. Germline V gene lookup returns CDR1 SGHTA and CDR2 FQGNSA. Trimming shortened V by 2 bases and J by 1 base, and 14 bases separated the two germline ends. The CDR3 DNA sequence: TGTGCCAGCAGCTTATCACGGGACAACCTTAACTATGGCTACACCTTC. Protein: CASSLSRDNLNYGYTF. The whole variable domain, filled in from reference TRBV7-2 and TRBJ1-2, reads GAGVSQSPSNKVTEKGKDVELRCDPISGHTALYWYRQSLGQGLEFLIYFQGNSAPDKSGLPSDRFSAERTGGSVSTLTIQRTQQEDSAVYLCASSLSRDNLNYGYTFGSGTRLTVV.

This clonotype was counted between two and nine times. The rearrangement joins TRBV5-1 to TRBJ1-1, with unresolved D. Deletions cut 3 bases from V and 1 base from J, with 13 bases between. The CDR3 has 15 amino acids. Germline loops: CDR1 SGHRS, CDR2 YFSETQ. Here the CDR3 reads CASSSSRIQNTEAFF. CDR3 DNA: TGCGCCAGCAGCTCTTCAAGAATACAGAACACTGAAGCTTTCTTT.

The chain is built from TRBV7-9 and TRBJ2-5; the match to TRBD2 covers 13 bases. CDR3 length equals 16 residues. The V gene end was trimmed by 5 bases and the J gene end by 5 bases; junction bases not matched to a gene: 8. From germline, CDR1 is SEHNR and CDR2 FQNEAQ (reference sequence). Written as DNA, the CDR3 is TGTGCCAGCAGCCCCCTGGGACTAGCGGGGCGTGAGACCCAGTACTTC. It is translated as CASSPLGLAGRETQYF. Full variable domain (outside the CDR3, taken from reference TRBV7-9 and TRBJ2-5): DTGVSQNPRHKITKRGQNVTFRCDPISEHNRLYWYRQTLGQGPEFLTYFQNEAQLEKSRLLSDRFSAERPKGSFSTLEIQRTEQGDSAMYLCASSPLGLAGRETQYFGPGTRLLVL.

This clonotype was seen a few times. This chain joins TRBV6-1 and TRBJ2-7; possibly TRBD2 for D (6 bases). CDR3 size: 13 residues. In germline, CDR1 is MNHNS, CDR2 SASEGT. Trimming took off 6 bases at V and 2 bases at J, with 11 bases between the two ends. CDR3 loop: CASRAGTTYEQYF. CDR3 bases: TGTGCCAGCAGGGCGGGGACCACCTACGAGCAGTACTTC.

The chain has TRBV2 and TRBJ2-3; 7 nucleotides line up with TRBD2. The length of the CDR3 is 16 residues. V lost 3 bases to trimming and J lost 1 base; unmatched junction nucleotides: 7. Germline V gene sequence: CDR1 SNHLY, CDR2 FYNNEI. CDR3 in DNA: TGTGCCAGCAGTGAGACAGCGGGGTGGGGCACAGATACGCAGTATTTT. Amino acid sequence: CASSETAGWGTDTQYF.

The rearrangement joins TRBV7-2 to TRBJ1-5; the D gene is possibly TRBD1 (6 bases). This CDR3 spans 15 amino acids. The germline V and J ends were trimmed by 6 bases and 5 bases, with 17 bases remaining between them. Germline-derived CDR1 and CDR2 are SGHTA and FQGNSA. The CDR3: CASRASGAIYQPQHF. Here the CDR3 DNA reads TGTGCCAGCAGAGCCTCGGGGGCAATCTATCAGCCCCAGCATTTT. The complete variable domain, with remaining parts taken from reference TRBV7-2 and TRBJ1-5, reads GAGVSQSPSNKVTEKGKDVELRCDPISGHTALYWYRQSLGQGLEFLIYFQGNSAPDKSGLPSDRFSAERTGGSVSTLTIQRTQQEDSAVYLCASRASGAIYQPQHFGDGTRLSIL.

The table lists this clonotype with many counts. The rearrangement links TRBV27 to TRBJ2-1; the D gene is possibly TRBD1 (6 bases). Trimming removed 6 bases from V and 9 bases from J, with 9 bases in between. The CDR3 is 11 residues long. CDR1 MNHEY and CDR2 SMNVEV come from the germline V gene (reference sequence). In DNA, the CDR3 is TGTGCCAGCAGACAGGGTAGTGAGCAGTTCTTC. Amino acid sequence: CASRQGSEQFF.

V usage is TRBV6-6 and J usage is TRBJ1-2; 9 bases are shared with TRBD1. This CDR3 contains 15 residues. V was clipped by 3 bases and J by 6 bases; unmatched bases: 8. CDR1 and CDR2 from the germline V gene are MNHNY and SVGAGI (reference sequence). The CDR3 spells CASSYQTGTGNGYTF. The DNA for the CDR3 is TGTGCCAGCAGTTATCAGACCGGGACAGGGAATGGCTACACCTTC.

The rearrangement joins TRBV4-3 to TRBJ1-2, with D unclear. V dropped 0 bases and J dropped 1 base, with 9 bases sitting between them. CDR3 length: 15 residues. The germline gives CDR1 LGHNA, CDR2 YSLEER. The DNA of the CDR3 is TGCGCCAGCAGCCAAGATAGGTCAGATAACTATGGCTACACCTTC. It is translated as CASSQDRSDNYGYTF.

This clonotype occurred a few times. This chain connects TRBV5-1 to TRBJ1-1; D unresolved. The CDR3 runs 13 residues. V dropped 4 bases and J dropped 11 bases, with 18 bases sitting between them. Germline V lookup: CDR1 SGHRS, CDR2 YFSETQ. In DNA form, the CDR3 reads TGCGCCAGCAGCGGGATGTCCACGCTAGACGCTTTCTTT. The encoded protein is CASSGMSTLDAFF.

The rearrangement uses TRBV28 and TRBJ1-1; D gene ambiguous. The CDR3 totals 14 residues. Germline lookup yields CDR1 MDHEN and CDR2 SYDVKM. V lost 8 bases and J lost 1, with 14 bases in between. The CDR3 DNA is TGTGCCAGCCGACTGCTCCCGGGGAACACTGAAGCTTTCTTT. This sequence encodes CASRLLPGNTEAFF.

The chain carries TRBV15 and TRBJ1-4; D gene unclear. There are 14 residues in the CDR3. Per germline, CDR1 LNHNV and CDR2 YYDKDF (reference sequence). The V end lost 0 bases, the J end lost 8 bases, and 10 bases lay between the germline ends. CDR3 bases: TGTGCCACCAGCAGAGACGGCGGTTTCGAAAAACTGTTTTTT. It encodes CATSRDGGFEKLFF.

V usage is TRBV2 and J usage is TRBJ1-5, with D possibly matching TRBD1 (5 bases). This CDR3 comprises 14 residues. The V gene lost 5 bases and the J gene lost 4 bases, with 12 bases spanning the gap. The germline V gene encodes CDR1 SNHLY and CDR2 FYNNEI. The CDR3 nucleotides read TGTGCCAGCAGTTCCATGGGGCAAAATCAGCCCCAGCATTTT. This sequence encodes CASSSMGQNQPQHF.

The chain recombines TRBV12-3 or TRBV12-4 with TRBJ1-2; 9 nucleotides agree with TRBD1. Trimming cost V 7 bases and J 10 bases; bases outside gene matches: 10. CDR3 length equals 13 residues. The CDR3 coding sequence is TGTGCCAGCATATACAGGGGGCGAAGAGACTACACCTTC. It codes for CASIYRGRRDYTF.

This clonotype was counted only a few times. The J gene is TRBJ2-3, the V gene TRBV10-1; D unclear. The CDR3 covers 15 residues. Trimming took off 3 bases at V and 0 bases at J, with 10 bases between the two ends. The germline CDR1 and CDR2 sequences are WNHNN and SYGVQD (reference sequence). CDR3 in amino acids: CASSDPHASTDTQYF. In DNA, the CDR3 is TGCGCCAGCAGTGACCCCCACGCCAGCACAGATACGCAGTATTTT.

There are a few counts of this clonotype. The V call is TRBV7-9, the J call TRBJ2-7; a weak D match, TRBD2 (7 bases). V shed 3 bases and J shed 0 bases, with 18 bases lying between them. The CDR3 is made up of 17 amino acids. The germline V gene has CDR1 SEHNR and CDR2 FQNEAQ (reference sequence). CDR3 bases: TGTGCCAGCAGCTTTGCCGGTCGGGGGGCTCTCTCCTACGAGCAGTACTTC. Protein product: CASSFAGRGALSYEQYF.

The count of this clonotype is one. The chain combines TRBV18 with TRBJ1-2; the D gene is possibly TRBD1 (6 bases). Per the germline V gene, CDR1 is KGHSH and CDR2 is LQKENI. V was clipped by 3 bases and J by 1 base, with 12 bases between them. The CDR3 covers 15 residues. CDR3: CASSPRDTSNYGYTF. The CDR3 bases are TGTGCCAGCTCACCCCGGGACACCAGTAACTATGGCTACACCTTC.

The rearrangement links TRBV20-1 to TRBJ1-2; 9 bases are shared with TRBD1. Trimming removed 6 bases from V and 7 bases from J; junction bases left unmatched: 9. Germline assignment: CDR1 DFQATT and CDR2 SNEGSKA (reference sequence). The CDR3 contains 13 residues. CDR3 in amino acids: CSADHTGGAGYTF. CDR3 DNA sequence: TGCAGTGCCGACCATACAGGGGGCGCTGGCTACACCTTC.

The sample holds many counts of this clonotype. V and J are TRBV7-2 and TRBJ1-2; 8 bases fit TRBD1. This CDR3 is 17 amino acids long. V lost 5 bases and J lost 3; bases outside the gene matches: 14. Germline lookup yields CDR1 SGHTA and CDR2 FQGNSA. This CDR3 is CASSPTPGGDPHYGYTF. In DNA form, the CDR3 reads TGTGCCAGCAGCCCGACGCCAGGGGGCGATCCGCACTATGGCTACACCTTC.

As DNA, the CDR3 is TGCGCCAGCAGCTTGGGCGTGTCGGAAACTAATGAGCAGTTCTTC. This encodes CASSLGVSETNEQFF. This rearrangement joins TRBV5-1 to TRBJ2-1; D is unresolved. Germline-derived CDR1 and CDR2 are SGHRS and YFSETQ. Trimming cost V 0 bases and J 7 bases, with 14 bases left between them. This CDR3 is built from 15 residues.

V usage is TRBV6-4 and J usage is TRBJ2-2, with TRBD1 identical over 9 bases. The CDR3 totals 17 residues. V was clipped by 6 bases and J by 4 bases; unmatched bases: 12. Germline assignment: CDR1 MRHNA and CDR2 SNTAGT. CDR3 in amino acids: CASRLPGDRAGTGELFF. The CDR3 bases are TGTGCCAGCAGGCTACCCGGGGACAGGGCCGGCACCGGGGAGCTGTTTTTT.

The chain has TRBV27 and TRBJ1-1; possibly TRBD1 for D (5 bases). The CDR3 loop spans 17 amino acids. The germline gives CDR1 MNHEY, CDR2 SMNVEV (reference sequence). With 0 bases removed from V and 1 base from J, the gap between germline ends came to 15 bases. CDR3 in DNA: TGTGCCAGCAGTTTATCTCCGGGACGGCCCGGGAACACTGAAGCTTTCTTT. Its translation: CASSLSPGRPGNTEAFF.

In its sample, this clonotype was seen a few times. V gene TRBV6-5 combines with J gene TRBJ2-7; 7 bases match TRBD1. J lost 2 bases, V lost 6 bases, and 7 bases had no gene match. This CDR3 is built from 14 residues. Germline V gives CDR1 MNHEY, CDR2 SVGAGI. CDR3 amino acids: CASRGLGQTYEQYV. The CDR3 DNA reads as TGTGCCAGCAGGGGGTTGGGACAGACCTACGAGCAGTACGTC.

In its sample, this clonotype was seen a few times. In DNA form, the CDR3 reads TGTGCCAGCAGCGCACAGGAGGGGAGCGGGGGGTACAATGAGCAGTTCTTC. Protein: CASSAQEGSGGYNEQFF. The V and J genes are TRBV7-6 and TRBJ2-1; TRBD2 agrees at 9 bases. Germline assignment: CDR1 SGHVS and CDR2 FNYEAQ. CDR3 size: 17 residues. V gave up 5 bases and J gave up 4 bases; unmatched junction bases: 12.

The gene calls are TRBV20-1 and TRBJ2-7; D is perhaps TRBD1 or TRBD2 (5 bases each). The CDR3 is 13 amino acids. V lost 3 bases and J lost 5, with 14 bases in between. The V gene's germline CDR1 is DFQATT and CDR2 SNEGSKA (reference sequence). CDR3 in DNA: TGCAGTGCTAGGGAACAACGGGACCACGAGCAGTACTTC. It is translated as CSAREQRDHEQYF.

CDR3 in amino acids: CASSQGTSGRQETQYF. CDR3 coding DNA: TGTGCCAGCAGCCAGGGGACTAGCGGGCGCCAAGAGACCCAGTACTTC. The rearrangement joins TRBV7-9 to TRBJ2-5; 12 bases are shared with TRBD2. The V gene's germline CDR1 is SEHNR and CDR2 FQNEAQ (reference sequence). The trim removed 5 bases at V and 1 base at J, leaving 5 bases unmatched. There are 16 residues in the CDR3.

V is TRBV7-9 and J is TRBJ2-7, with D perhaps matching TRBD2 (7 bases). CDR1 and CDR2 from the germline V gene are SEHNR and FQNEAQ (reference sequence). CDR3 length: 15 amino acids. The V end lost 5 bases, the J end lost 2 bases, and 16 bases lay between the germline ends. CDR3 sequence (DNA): TGTGCCAGCAGCCCAGGGGAGGGAACCCCCTACGAGCAGTACTTC. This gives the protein CASSPGEGTPYEQYF.

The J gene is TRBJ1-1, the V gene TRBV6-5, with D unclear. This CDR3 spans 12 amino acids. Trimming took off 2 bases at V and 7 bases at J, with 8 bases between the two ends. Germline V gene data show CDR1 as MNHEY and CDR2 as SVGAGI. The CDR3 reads CASSYASGEAFF. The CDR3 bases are TGTGCCAGCAGTTACGCTAGCGGTGAAGCTTTCTTT.

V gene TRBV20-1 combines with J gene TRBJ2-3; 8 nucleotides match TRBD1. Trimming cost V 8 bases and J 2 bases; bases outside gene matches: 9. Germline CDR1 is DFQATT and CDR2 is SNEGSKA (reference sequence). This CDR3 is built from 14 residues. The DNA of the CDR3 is TGCAGTCGGACAGGGATTGAGTCCACAGATACGCAGTATTTT. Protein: CSRTGIESTDTQYF.